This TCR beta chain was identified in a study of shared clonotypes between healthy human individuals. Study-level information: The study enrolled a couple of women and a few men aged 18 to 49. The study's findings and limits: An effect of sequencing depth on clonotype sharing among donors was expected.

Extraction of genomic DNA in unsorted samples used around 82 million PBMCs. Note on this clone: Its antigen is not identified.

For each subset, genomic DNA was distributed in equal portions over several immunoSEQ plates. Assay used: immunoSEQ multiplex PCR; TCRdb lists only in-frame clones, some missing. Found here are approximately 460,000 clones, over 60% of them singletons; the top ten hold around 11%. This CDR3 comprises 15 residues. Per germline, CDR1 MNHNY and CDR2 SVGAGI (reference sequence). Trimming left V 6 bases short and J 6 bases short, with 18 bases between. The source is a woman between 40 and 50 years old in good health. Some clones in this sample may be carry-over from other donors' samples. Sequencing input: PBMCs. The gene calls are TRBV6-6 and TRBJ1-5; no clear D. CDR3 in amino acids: CASRPTGGPSQPQHF. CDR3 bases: TGTGCCAGCAGACCAACCGGCGGGCCAAGTCAGCCCCAGCATTTT.